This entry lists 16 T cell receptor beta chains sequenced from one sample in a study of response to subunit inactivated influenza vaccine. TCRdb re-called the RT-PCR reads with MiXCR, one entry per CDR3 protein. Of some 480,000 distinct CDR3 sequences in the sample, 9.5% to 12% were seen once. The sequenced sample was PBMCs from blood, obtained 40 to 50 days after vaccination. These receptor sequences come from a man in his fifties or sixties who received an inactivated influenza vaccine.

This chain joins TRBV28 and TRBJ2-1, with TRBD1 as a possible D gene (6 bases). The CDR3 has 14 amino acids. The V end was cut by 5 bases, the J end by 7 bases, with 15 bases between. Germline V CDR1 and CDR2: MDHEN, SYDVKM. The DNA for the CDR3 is TGTGCCAGCAGTGTCACAGGGAGTGGGAATGAGCAGTTCTTC. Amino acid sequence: CASSVTGSGNEQFF.

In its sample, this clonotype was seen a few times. Here the CDR3 reads CASSGREASQQFF. Here the CDR3 DNA reads TGCGCCAGCAGCGGGCGGGAAGCCTCGCAGCAGTTCTTC. The J gene is TRBJ2-1, the V gene TRBV5-1, with a possible D match to TRBD2 (6 bases). This CDR3 comprises 13 residues. The V end lost 4 bases, the J end lost 11 bases, and 16 bases lay between the germline ends. Germline V gene data show CDR1 as SGHRS and CDR2 as YFSETQ.

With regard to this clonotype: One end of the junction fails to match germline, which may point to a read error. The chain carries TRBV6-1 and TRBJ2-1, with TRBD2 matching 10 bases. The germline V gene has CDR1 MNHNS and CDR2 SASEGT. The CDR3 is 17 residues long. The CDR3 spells CAISEASGSGGDNEQFF. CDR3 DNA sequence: TGTGCCATCAGTGAAGCTAGCGGGAGTGGGGGCGACAATGAGCAGTTCTTC.

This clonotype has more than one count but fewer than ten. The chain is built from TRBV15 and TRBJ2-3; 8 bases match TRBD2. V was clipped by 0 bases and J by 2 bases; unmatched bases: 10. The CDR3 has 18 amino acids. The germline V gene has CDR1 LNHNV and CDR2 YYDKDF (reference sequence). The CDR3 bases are TGTGCCACCAGCAGAGATACTTCGCGAGCGGGAGCCACAGATACGCAGTATTTT. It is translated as CATSRDTSRAGATDTQYF.

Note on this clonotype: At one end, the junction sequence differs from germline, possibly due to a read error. The CDR3, as DNA: TGTGCCAGCAGCCAAGTCGGCCGGACGGACTTC. It translates to CASSQVGRTDF. This chain joins TRBV3-1 and TRBJ2-5; D unresolved. The CDR3 is 11 amino acids. Germline V CDR1 and CDR2: LGHDT, YNNKEL (reference sequence).

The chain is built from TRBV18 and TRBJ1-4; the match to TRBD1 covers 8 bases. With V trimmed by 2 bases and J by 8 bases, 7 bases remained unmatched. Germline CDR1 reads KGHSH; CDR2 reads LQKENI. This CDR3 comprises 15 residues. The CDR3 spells CASSPFQGASEKLFF. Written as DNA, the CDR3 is TGTGCCAGCTCACCATTCCAGGGGGCATCAGAAAAACTGTTTTTT.

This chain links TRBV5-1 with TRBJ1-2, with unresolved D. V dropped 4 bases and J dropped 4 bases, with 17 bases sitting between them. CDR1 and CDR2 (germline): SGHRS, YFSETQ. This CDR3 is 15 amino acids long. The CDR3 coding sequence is TGCGCCAGCAGCCTGGGCCCCCAGGCGGGCTATGGCTACACCTTC. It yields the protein CASSLGPQAGYGYTF. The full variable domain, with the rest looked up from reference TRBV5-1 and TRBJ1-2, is KAGVTQTPRYLIKTRGQQVTLSCSPISGHRSVSWYQQTPGQGLQFLFEYFSETQRNKGNFPGRFSGRQFSNSRSEMNVSTLELGDSALYLCASSLGPQAGYGYTFGSGTRLTVV.

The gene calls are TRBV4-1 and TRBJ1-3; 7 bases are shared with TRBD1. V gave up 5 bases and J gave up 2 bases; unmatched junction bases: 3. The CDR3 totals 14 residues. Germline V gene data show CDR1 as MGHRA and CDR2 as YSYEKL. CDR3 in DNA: TGCGCCAGCAGCGCACAGGGGACTGGAAACACCATATATTTT. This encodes CASSAQGTGNTIYF.

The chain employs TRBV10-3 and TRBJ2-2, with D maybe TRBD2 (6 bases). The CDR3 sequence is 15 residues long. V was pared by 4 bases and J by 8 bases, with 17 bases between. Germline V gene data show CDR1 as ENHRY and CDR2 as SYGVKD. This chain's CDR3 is CAISGPGGSFGELFF. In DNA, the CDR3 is TGTGCCATCAGTGGCCCCGGAGGGTCTTTTGGGGAGCTGTTTTTT.

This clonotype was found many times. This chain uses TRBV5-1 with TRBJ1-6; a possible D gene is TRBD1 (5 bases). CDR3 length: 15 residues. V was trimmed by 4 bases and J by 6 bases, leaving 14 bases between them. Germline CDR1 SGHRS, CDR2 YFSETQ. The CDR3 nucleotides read TGCGCCAGCAGCGATTCCCCGGGGCGTAATTCACCCCTCCACTTT. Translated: CASSDSPGRNSPLHF.

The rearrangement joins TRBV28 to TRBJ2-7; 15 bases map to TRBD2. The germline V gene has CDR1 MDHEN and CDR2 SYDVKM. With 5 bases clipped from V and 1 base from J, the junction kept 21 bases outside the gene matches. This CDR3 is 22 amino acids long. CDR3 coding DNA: TGTGCCAGCAGTCTTTTCGGGGGCGTAGTGGGACTAGCGGGAGGAATTTCCTACGAGCAGTACTTC. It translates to CASSLFGGVVGLAGGISYEQYF.

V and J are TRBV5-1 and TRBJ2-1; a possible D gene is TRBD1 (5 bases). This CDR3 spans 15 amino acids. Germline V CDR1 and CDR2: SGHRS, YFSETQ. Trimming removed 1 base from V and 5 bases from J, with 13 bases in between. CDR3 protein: CASSLMDKPNNEQFF. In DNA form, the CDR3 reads TGCGCCAGCAGCTTGATGGACAAACCTAACAATGAGCAGTTCTTC.

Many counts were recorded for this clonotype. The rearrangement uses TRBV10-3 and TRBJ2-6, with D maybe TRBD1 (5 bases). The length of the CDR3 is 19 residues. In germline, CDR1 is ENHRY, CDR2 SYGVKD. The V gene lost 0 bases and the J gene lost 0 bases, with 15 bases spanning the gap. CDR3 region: CAISESKHRDSSGANVLTF. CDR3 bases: TGTGCCATCAGTGAGTCGAAACATAGAGACAGCTCTGGGGCCAACGTCCTGACTTTC.

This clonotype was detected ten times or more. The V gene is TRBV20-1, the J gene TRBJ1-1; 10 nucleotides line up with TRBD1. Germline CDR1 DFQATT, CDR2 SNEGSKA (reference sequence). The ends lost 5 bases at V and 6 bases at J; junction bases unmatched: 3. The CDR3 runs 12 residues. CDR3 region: CSASGTGAEAFF. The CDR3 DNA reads TGCAGTGCTTCCGGGACAGGGGCTGAAGCTTTCTTT.

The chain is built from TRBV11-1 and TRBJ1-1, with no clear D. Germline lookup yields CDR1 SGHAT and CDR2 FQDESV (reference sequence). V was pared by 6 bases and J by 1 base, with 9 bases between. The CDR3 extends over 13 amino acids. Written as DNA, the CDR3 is TGTGCCAGCAGTTATACATCGAACACTGAAGCTTTCTTT. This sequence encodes CASSYTSNTEAFF. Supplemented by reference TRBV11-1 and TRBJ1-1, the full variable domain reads EAEVAQSPRYKITEKSQAVAFWCDPISGHATLYWYRQILGQGPELLVQFQDESVVDDSQLPKDRFSAERLKGVDSTLKIQPAELGDSAMYLCASSYTSNTEAFFGQGTRLTVV.

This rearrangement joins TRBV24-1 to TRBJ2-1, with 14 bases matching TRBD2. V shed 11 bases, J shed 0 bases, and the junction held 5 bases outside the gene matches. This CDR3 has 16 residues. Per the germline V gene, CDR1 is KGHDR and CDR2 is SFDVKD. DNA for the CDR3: TGTGCCAGCGGGACTAGCGGGGGTAGCTCCTACAATGAGCAGTTCTTC. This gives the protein CASGTSGGSSYNEQFF.